This T cell receptor beta chain was identified in a study of blood T cell repertoires in COVID-19. About the study: The samples span acute and convalescent COVID-19 from the United States, Italy and Spain. PBMCs, B-cell-depleted T cells, or T cells were the source of the cDNA or gDNA that made up the material.

Original methodology: Amplified reference gene primers provided the basis for estimating nucleated cell counts. The assay was immunoSEQ multiplex PCR, and TCRdb's table has in-frame clones only and misses some. V and J calls and clone size are as listed in that table; D and trimming were resolved from the DNA. Counted here are 250,000 to 350,000 clones, roughly 89% occurring once; the ten biggest clones make up 2.5% to 3%. This clone came up once. CDR1 is SGHDN, CDR2 FVKESK, per germline. This CDR3 is built from 15 residues. V was pared by 0 bases and J by 2 bases, with 11 bases between. The rearrangement links TRBV14 to TRBJ2-7; TRBD1 is a possible D gene (6 bases). The origin of this receptor is a woman in her twenties or thirties with active or convalescent COVID-19. Material: peripheral blood. The CDR3 region has the DNA TGTGCCAGCAGCCAAGATTATGGGGACACCTACGAGCAGTACTTC. Translation: CASSQDYGDTYEQYF.